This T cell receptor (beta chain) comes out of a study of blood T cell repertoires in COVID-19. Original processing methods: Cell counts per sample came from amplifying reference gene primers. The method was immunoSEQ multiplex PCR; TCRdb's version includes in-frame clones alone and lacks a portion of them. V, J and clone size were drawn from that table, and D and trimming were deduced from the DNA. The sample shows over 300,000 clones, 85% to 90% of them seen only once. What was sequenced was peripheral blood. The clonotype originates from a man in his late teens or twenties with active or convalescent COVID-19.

The CDR3 sequence is CASSSGTSLYEQYF. The DNA for the CDR3 is TGTGCCAGCAGCTCCGGGACTAGCTTATACGAGCAGTACTTC. V and J are TRBV5-4 and TRBJ2-7, with 9 bases identical to TRBD2. With 3 bases clipped from V and 4 bases from J, the junction kept 5 bases outside the gene matches. Germline values: CDR1 SGHNT, CDR2 YYREEE (reference sequence). The CDR3 has 14 amino acids.